This is a list of T cell receptor beta chains from one sample in a study of T cells after yellow fever vaccination. MiXCR, applied by TCRdb to the 5' RACE reads, yields one record per CDR3 protein. The profile shows hundreds of thousands of distinct CDR3 sequences, 8.1% of them singletons. Sequenced material: PBMCs, taken roughly seven weeks after the first yellow fever vaccination. Source of these receptors: a man between 18 and 35 years old who received the YFV17D yellow fever vaccine. Each CDR3 is given without its conserved first and last residue. Each record gives: V gene, CDR3 length, D gene, CDR3 protein. D genes are given only for firm matches.

V: TRBV3-1; length: 13; D: .; CDR3: ASSPGGGRGQPQH
V: TRBV6-5; length: 13; D: TRBD2; CDR3: ASSFAGGLTGELF
V: TRBV27; length: 12; D: .; CDR3: ASSTTRLTDTQY
V: TRBV11-1; length: 12; D: .; CDR3: ASSFSVPTDTQY
V: TRBV5-1; length: 12; D: TRBD1; CDR3: ASSAGGAEYEQY
V: TRBV7-2; length: 15; D: .; CDR3: ASSWDPRVGRQETQY
V: TRBV9; length: 13; D: .; CDR3: ASSVGYGFAETQY
V: TRBV6-2/TRBV6-3; length: 15; D: TRBD1; CDR3: ASSLYRQGLEDNEQF
V: TRBV7-2; length: 15; D: TRBD2; CDR3: ASSLAPLAGGLGELF
V: TRBV20-1; length: 11; D: TRBD1; CDR3: SATRDRGGEQY
V: TRBV5-5; length: 11; D: .; CDR3: ASSFTFITEAF
V: TRBV6-6; length: 10; D: .; CDR3: ASSYEGNEQY
V: TRBV20-1; length: 13; D: TRBD2; CDR3: SARDSGGHYNEQF
V: TRBV12-3/TRBV12-4; length: 10; D: .; CDR3: ASSLSRNEQF
V: TRBV28; length: 15; D: .; CDR3: ASRTPSRGYSNQPQH
V: TRBV6-1; length: 14; D: TRBD2; CDR3: ASSTGLAGGQDTQY
V: TRBV15; length: 13; D: .; CDR3: ATSRDRYSPYGYT
V: TRBV20-1; length: 10; D: .; CDR3: SASGRSSEQF
V: TRBV9; length: 12; D: .; CDR3: ASGPFINTGELF
V: TRBV6-2/TRBV6-3; length: 13; D: .; CDR3: ASSYSSASNYGYT
V: TRBV6-6; length: 11; D: .; CDR3: ASSQLRGTEAF
V: TRBV7-2; length: 12; D: .; CDR3: ASSGWAGKETQY
V: TRBV7-9; length: 13; D: .; CDR3: ASSVGYSGANVLT
V: TRBV10-2; length: 14; D: TRBD1; CDR3: ASSEVSLGRQGDQF
V: TRBV20-1; length: 12; D: .; CDR3: SASRAGDNSPLH
V: TRBV2; length: 11; D: TRBD1; CDR3: ASSLQGAFEQF
V: TRBV6-5; length: 15; D: TRBD1; CDR3: ASSLAGTDATNEKLF
V: TRBV12-3/TRBV12-4; length: 14; D: TRBD1; CDR3: ASSFADRGPNSPLH
V: TRBV4-3; length: 14; D: TRBD2; CDR3: ASSQDGIAGHNGQF
V: TRBV20-1; length: 11; D: .; CDR3: SPPTDGPDTQY
V: TRBV6-5; length: 13; D: TRBD1; CDR3: ASSWDRFSGNTIY
V: TRBV5-1; length: 13; D: TRBD1; CDR3: ASSDTQGAGEKLF
V: TRBV20-1; length: 13; D: .; CDR3: SARDHSGVGETQY
V: TRBV5-6; length: 9; D: .; CDR3: ASSRDTTQY